These T cell receptor beta chains were read from a single sample in a study of Ad26.COV2.S vaccination and SARS-CoV-2 variants. Produced via immunoSEQ multiplex PCR; TCRdb's table is partial and in-frame only. This table has roughly 680,000 clones, roughly 90% appearing once. Specimen: peripheral blood, collected in a trial of Ad26.COV2.S vaccine versus placebo. The receptor set was obtained from a person between 18 and 59 years old who received the Ad26.COV2.S COVID-19 vaccine or a placebo. The CDR3 runs from the conserved cysteine through the conserved F or W. The D gene is left open where the match is weak. Clone size is given for some rows only: seen once, a few or many times, or a class if the clone is expanded.

d_gene | j_gene | abundance | v_gene | CDR3aa
TRBD1 | TRBJ2-1 | - | TRBV5-4 | CASSPGQHNNEQFF
TRBD1 | TRBJ1-3 | - | TRBV6-2/TRBV6-3 | CASSFGTAGNTIYF
TRBD2 | TRBJ2-7 | - | TRBV5-1 | CASGLGQGGSGEQYF
- | TRBJ1-2 | - | TRBV14 | CASSQGTNYGYTF
TRBD1 | TRBJ2-6 | - | TRBV2 | CASLSDRAQSGANVLTF
- | TRBJ1-5 | - | TRBV19 | CASSIRGKLNQPQHF
- | TRBJ1-1 | - | TRBV30 | CAWRGWTEAFF
- | TRBJ2-4 | - | TRBV15 | CATQGQENIQYF
- | TRBJ2-1 | - | TRBV11-3 | CASSKTSSYNEQFF
- | TRBJ1-1 | - | TRBV5-1 | CASSFEGRGTEAFF
- | TRBJ2-5 | - | TRBV9 | CASSVEVLAGETQYF
TRBD1 | TRBJ1-1 | - | TRBV6-5 | CASSYTRQGGTEAFF
- | TRBJ1-2 | - | TRBV24-1 | CATSDSDSIYGYTF
- | TRBJ2-1 | - | TRBV18 | CASSPRDYNEQFF
- | TRBJ2-2 | few | TRBV5-1 | CASAGQPNTGELFF
TRBD2 | TRBJ2-2 | - | TRBV5-4 | CASSLASGGTGELFF
TRBD1 | TRBJ2-5 | - | TRBV27 | CASSLGVTGFQETQYF
TRBD1 | TRBJ2-2 | - | TRBV7-3 | CASSSTGGTGELFF
- | TRBJ2-7 | - | TRBV3-1/TRBV3-2 | CASSQGSATGYEQYF
- | TRBJ2-1 | once | TRBV6-5 | CASSYSVWDSQGEQFF
- | TRBJ1-1 | - | TRBV6-2/TRBV6-3 | CASSTNRDIVNTEAFF
- | TRBJ2-1 | - | TRBV24-1 | CATSERGTAYNEQFF
TRBD1 | TRBJ1-2 | - | TRBV24-1 | CATSDDRARYGYTF
- | TRBJ2-1 | many | TRBV27 | CASSLGLGLNNEQFF
- | TRBJ2-5 | - | TRBV12-3/TRBV12-4 | CASSPGWGETQYF
- | TRBJ1-1 | - | TRBV6-5 | CASSSTGTEAFF
- | TRBJ2-2 | - | TRBV12-5 | CASGLQGYTGELFF